The 5 T cell receptor beta chains in this list originate from one sample, sequenced in a study of OX40 agonist ivuxolimab in advanced cancers. Profiling relied on immunoSEQ multiplex PCR, and the TCRdb table lists in-frame clones only, not all of them. This repertoire shows 77,000 or so clones, more than 90% found once; its top ten account for around 0.39%. Sequences were derived from CD4+ or CD8+ T cells sorted from blood, sampled in a trial of the OX40 agonist ivuxolimab. These receptors all come from an adult with an advanced solid tumor such as melanoma, head and neck, liver or kidney cancer.

Of note for this clone: Relative to the germline gene, one junction end is altered; a read error may explain this. The same CDR3 arises from other DNA sequences in this sample as well. This chain links TRBV15 with TRBJ1-2; D remains ambiguous. The V gene's germline CDR1 is LNHNV and CDR2 YYDKDF (reference sequence). This CDR3 is built from 13 residues. DNA for the CDR3: TGCGCCACGGCCCCCTCGACCGCTTCCGGCTACACCTTC. It yields the protein CATAPSTASGYTF.

The rearrangement links TRBV18 to TRBJ1-2, with 11 bases fitting TRBD1. Germline-derived CDR1 and CDR2 are KGHSH and LQKENI. This CDR3 is 15 amino acids long. The V gene end was trimmed by 6 bases and the J gene end by 4 bases; junction bases not matched to a gene: 7. Here the CDR3 reads CASSSGTGGVYGYTF. The CDR3 DNA is TGTGCCAGCTCGTCCGGGACAGGGGGTGTCTATGGCTACACCTTC.

The chain is built from TRBV12-5 and TRBJ2-1, with 7 bases matching TRBD2. Germline-derived CDR1 and CDR2 are LGHNT and FRNRAP. V trimming: 7 bases; J trimming: 9 bases; junction bases outside the gene matches: 9. There are 13 residues in the CDR3. For the CDR3, the DNA is TGTGCTAGTGCCTCTCGGGGGGATGGTGAGCAGTTCTTC. Encoded protein: CASASRGDGEQFF.

The chain is built from TRBV4-1 and TRBJ1-1, with a tentative D call TRBD1 (6 bases). CDR1 is MGHRA and CDR2 is YSYEKL in the germline V gene. The V and J ends lost 0 bases and 10 bases respectively, with 18 bases between them. The CDR3 runs 15 residues. The CDR3 coding sequence is TGCGCCAGCAGCCAAGAAGCGTCAGGGGCGATCCGAGCTTTCTTT. It is translated as CASSQEASGAIRAFF.

Here the CDR3 reads CASRDRNTGELFF. CDR3 bases: TGTGCCAGCAGGGACCGGAACACCGGGGAGCTGTTTTTT. The V call is TRBV27, the J call TRBJ2-2; D is ambiguous. This CDR3 contains 13 residues. Germline lookup yields CDR1 MNHEY and CDR2 SMNVEV (reference sequence). The V end was cut by 6 bases, the J end by 1 base, with 6 bases between.